Given below is one T cell receptor (beta chain) in context. Its target antigen remains unknown. There are no base qualities to consult, and no much larger clone falls within one base. The sample comes from a study of blood T cell repertoires in COVID-19 (dated by TCRdb to 2018 to 2021). Broadly, across the study: Collaborator samples came from the United States, Italy and Spain and covered acute and convalescent phases of COVID-19. Where available, HLA class I and class II types were obtained from metadata supplied by the sample provider rather than from assay-based typing. The repertoires were released in a freely available public database intended as a resource for research on the immune response to SARS-CoV-2. The dataset comprised deeply sampled blood TCRbeta repertoires from subjects exposed to, actively infected with, or recovered from COVID-19. Samples came from the ongoing ImmuneRACE study (first 160 participants) plus 1,254 subjects from 6 global collaborators. A de-identified subject ID, COVID-19 status, age in years and sex were almost always included in the sample metadata. The prospective study material was composed of cDNA or gDNA derived from T cells, B-cell-depleted T cells, or PBMCs. Here is what the overall study found, with its caveats: The quantity of clinical and demographic metadata differed by source and by participant and was supplied without curation.

TCRbeta CDR3 regions were amplified from genomic DNA by means of the immunoSEQ Assay, a bias-controlled multiplex PCR. On the study's bioinformatics: Within the assay, amplification of reference gene primers was used to estimate how many nucleated cells each sample contained. To quantify the absolute abundance of each unique TCRbeta CDR3 rearrangement, sequence reads were collapsed and filtered. For each sample, productive Simpson clonality was calculated as the square root of Simpson's diversity index over productive rearrangements. Not all clones reach the TCRdb copy of this immuneACCESS table, which keeps in-frame sequences only. Checked studies attribute under half of the gap to unresolved V genes and leave the rest unexplained. That table furnishes V, J and clone size, whereas the DNA furnished D and trimming. A total of fewer than 350,000 clones appear in this sample, approximately 88% of them only once. Of the sample, just under 1% is held by the ten largest clones.

Participants in the prospective study were enrolled through a virtual design, were aged about 18 to 89 years, and lived in roughly 24 United States geographic areas. To assign participants to cohorts, the prospective study relied on clinical history that participants themselves reported in a screening survey and a study questionnaire. Recovered participants in ImmuneRACE Cohort 3 were defined by two consecutive negative NP/OP PCR tests, clearance by a healthcare professional, or resolution of symptoms. In the prospective study, mobile phlebotomists collected whole blood, serum and a nasopharyngeal or oropharyngeal swab from each participant. Over a roughly two-month period, participants in the prospective study had the option of providing additional blood draws and questionnaires. Before DNA extraction, blood samples from the prospective study were shipped at room temperature or frozen. Trimming takes 5 bases from V and 6 bases from J, and the germline ends sit 14 bases apart. The CDR3 starts with the cysteine, ends with the phenylalanine, and has 14 residues. The only DNA kept is the CDR3, 42 bases in frame from the first base. Reading the germline V gene (reference sequence) gives CDR1 LNHDA and CDR2 SQIVND.

The sequenced material came from PBMCs or T cells enriched from blood (not recorded which). The sequence is built from TRBV19 and TRBJ1-5; matching of 5 bases hints at TRBD1 as the D gene. This sequence originates from a woman aged 30 to 39 who had recovered from COVID-19. CDR3 loop: CASSESGGIQPQHF. The sequenced DNA: TGTGCCAGTAGTGAGTCGGGGGGGATTCAGCCCCAGCATTTT.